This TCR beta chain is from a study of CD8+ T cells in alopecia areata. Study observations and caveats: When scalp samples are sequenced, resident alphabeta T cells of normal skin are also captured. Scalp clonality and expanded CD8+ clones among the top 100 showed significant decreases with tofacitinib.

The treatment was: oral pan-JAK inhibitor, 5-10 mg twice daily. cDNA serving as the sequencing template came from extracted, reverse transcribed RNA. Clones were sequenced by immunoSEQ multiplex PCR, and TCRdb holds only the in-frame ones, with some missing. The sample shows fewer than 200,000 clones, approximately 60% of them seen only once. Germline CDR1 is LNHDA and CDR2 is SQIVND (reference sequence). The ends were cut back, 3 bases at V and 6 bases at J, with 6 bases in the middle. The CDR3 length is 12 residues. Points on this clone: Its target is not known.

The sequence was collected from a human donor with alopecia areata. This chain connects TRBV19 to TRBJ2-4; D unclear. Sequenced material: CD4+ T cells sorted from blood, taken at week 24, from a patient treated with tofacitinib. The CDR3 DNA follows: TGTGCCAGTAGTATGGGTCCAAACATTCAGTACTTC. This encodes CASSMGPNIQYF.